This T cell receptor beta chain is drawn from a study of regulatory and conventional T cells in RAG deficiency. Genomic DNA came from blood conventional CD4+ T cells gated CD25-low CD127-high. Germline V gene lookup returns CDR1 SQVTM and CDR2 ANQGSEA. Trimming shortened V by 0 bases and J by 7 bases, and 13 bases separated the two germline ends. There are 14 residues in the CDR3. TCRdb's copy holds only in-frame clones and misses some; the assay was immunoSEQ multiplex PCR. This sample has about 46,000 clones; 85% to 90% occur once, and the top ten carry 0.4% to 0.55%. A remark on this clone: Its antigen remains unknown.

Overall study results and limits: Omenn patients showed >85% Treg-Tconv overlap and shorter CDR3 lengths. These Omenn syndrome Treg sorts may hold peripherally activated cells instead.

These data were also filed under a second study, of regulatory T cells. According to that study: The PCR used 52 TRBV and 13 TRBJ primers.

V and J are TRBV29-1 and TRBJ1-5, with D hard to call. This receptor was identified in a human donor in good health. The sequencing input was CD4+ effector T cells sorted from blood. CDR3 bases: TGCAGCGTTGAAGACCTCCGACCTCACCAGCCCCAGCATTTT. Its protein is CSVEDLRPHQPQHF.